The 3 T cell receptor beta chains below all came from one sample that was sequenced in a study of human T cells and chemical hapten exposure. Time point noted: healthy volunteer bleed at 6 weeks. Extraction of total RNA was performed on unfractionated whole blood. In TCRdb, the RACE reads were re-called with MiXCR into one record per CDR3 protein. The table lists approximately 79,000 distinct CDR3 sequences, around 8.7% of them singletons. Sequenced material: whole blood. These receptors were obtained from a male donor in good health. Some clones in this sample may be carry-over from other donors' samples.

The CDR3: CASSARGGNEKLFF. CDR3 DNA sequence: TGTGCCAGCAGTGCAAGGGGAGGTAATGAAAAACTGTTTTTT. The gene calls are TRBV2 and TRBJ1-4; D may be TRBD1 (5 bases). This CDR3 region has 14 residues. Per germline, CDR1 SNHLY and CDR2 FYNNEI. Trimming took off 4 bases at V and 4 bases at J, with 10 bases between the two ends.

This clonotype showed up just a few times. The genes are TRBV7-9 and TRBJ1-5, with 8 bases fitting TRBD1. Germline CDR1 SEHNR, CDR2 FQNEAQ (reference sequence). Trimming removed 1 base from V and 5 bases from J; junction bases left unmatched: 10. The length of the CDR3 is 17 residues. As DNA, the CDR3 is TGTGCCAGCAGCTTAGGCGGCAGGGGGCGCGACTATCAGCCCCAGCATTTT. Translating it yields CASSLGGRGRDYQPQHF.

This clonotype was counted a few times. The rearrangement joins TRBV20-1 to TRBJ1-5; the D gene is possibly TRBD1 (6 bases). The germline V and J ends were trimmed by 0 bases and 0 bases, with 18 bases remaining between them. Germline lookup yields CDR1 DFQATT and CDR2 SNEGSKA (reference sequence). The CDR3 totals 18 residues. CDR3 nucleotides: TGCAGTGCTAGAGATTCGGGGGGCGGCCTATATAGCAATCAGCCCCAGCATTTT. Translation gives CSARDSGGGLYSNQPQHF.